One sample yielded the 23 T cell receptor beta chains listed below, sequenced in a study of blood T cell repertoires in COVID-19. Method: immunoSEQ multiplex PCR; TCRdb's copy keeps in-frame clones and lacks some. The repertoire holds approximately 170,000 clones, with approximately 81% as singletons. Sequencing input: peripheral blood. The receptors were gathered from a woman of 80 years or more with active or convalescent COVID-19.

This clone was observed a few times. V gene TRBV28 combines with J gene TRBJ2-3; no clear D. The germline CDR1 and CDR2 sequences are MDHEN and SYDVKM. The V gene lost 3 bases and the J gene lost 5 bases, with 6 bases spanning the gap. The CDR3 is 12 amino acids. This chain's CDR3 is CASSFPQDTQYF. Written as DNA, the CDR3 is TGTGCCAGCAGTTTCCCACAAGATACGCAGTATTTT.

This clone was seen only a few times. The gene calls are TRBV25-1 and TRBJ1-2; 7 nucleotides agree with TRBD1. Germline-derived CDR1 and CDR2 are MGHDK and SYGVNS. This CDR3 comprises 14 residues. The V gene end was trimmed by 4 bases and the J gene end by 1 base; junction bases not matched to a gene: 3. The DNA for the CDR3 is TGTGCCAGCAGTGCGACAGGGTTTAACTATGGCTACACCTTC. This codes for CASSATGFNYGYTF.

The CDR3 DNA follows: TGTGCCAGCTCACCTCCGGGACTAGCGGGAGACGAGCAGTACTTC. It yields the protein CASSPPGLAGDEQYF. The gene calls are TRBV18 and TRBJ2-7; 14 nucleotides line up with TRBD2. The CDR3 contains 15 residues. Trimming removed 3 bases from V and 5 bases from J; junction bases left unmatched: 3. Germline V gene sequence: CDR1 KGHSH, CDR2 LQKENI.

J is TRBJ2-1 and V is TRBV6-5; TRBD2 agrees at 9 bases. Trimming took 6 bases from V and 6 from J; bases not matched to a gene: 9. The CDR3 has 15 amino acids. The V gene's germline CDR1 is MNHEY and CDR2 SVGAGI. CDR3 sequence: CASRPWAGGPNEQFF. CDR3 nucleotide sequence: TGTGCCAGCAGGCCGTGGGCGGGAGGGCCCAATGAGCAGTTCTTC.

This clone was picked up one time. The chain employs TRBV5-4 and TRBJ2-7; D might be TRBD1 (5 bases). The CDR3 contains 13 residues. Trimming cost V 3 bases and J 6 bases, with 13 bases left between them. CDR1 and CDR2 (germline): SGHNT, YYREEE (reference sequence). Written as DNA, the CDR3 is TGTGCCAGCAGCTACACAGGTGCGCGCGAGCAGTACTTC. Translation: CASSYTGAREQYF.

The genes are TRBV7-2 and TRBJ2-1; D gene ambiguous. The length of the CDR3 is 14 residues. The germline V gene has CDR1 SGHTA and CDR2 FQGNSA. V was trimmed by 5 bases and J by 5 bases, leaving 13 bases between them. The CDR3 DNA reads as TGTGCCAGCAGCCCCTACTCTAGTAACAATGAGCAGTTCTTC. It yields the protein CASSPYSSNNEQFF.

V usage is TRBV5-1 and J usage is TRBJ1-3, with TRBD1 as a possible D gene (5 bases). V shed 0 bases and J shed 0 bases, with 10 bases lying between them. The CDR3 is made up of 16 amino acids. The germline V gene encodes CDR1 SGHRS and CDR2 YFSETQ. The CDR3 DNA sequence: TGCGCCAGCAGCTTGGCCTCCGGGGGCTCTGGAAACACCATATATTTT. Translation: CASSLASGGSGNTIYF.

The J gene is TRBJ2-1, the V gene TRBV10-1; 10 bases map to TRBD2. Germline V gene sequence: CDR1 WNHNN, CDR2 SYGVQD (reference sequence). J was trimmed by 9 bases and V by 3 bases; bases with no gene match: 8. The CDR3 is 15 residues long. CDR3 nucleotides: TGCGCCAGCAGTGACGAGCGGGAGGGCCTCACTGAGCAGTTCTTC. Translating gives CASSDEREGLTEQFF.

V is TRBV28 and J is TRBJ1-2; D remains unclear. Trimming left V 7 bases short and J 8 bases short, with 14 bases between. This CDR3 has 12 residues. Germline V CDR1 and CDR2: MDHEN, SYDVKM. CDR3 loop: CASTLRQGGYTF. CDR3 bases: TGTGCCAGCACCCTTCGACAAGGCGGCTACACCTTC.

The chain is built from TRBV19 and TRBJ1-5, with 7 bases fitting TRBD1. CDR3 size: 16 residues. Germline values: CDR1 LNHDA, CDR2 SQIVND (reference sequence). Trimming cost V 8 bases and J 2 bases; bases outside gene matches: 12. CDR3 amino acids: CASAGQNRVGNQPQHF. The CDR3 DNA is TGTGCCAGTGCGGGACAGAATAGAGTCGGCAATCAGCCCCAGCATTTT.

Points on this clone: This specimen includes other DNA sequences encoding the same CDR3. This sequence joins TRBV27 and TRBJ2-7; D perhaps matches TRBD2 (5 bases). The CDR3 loop spans 14 amino acids. CDR1 and CDR2 (germline): MNHEY, SMNVEV (reference sequence). Trimming took off 0 bases at V and 1 base at J, with 7 bases between the two ends. The CDR3 DNA follows: TGTGCCAGCAGTTTATCCCGGGATTCCTACGAGCAGTACTTC. It is translated as CASSLSRDSYEQYF.

V and J are TRBV6-1 and TRBJ2-1, with D maybe TRBD1 (5 bases). Germline CDR1 reads MNHNS; CDR2 reads SASEGT. This CDR3 has 17 residues. Trimming pared 1 base from V and 6 bases from J, leaving 19 bases between. The CDR3 sequence: CASSEDVRAQGANEQFF. The CDR3 DNA sequence: TGTGCCAGCAGTGAAGATGTCCGCGCCCAAGGGGCCAATGAGCAGTTCTTC.

The J gene is TRBJ2-1, the V gene TRBV3-1 (or the pseudogene TRBV3-2); unclear D gene. The CDR3 sequence is 15 residues long. Trimming stripped 0 bases from V and 7 bases from J, with 13 bases between. The germline V gene encodes CDR1 LGHDT and CDR2 YNNKEL (reference sequence). The CDR3 sequence: CASSQDTPPSNEQFF. The CDR3 nucleotides are TGTGCCAGCAGCCAAGATACACCCCCTTCAAATGAGCAGTTCTTC.

The chain couples TRBV27 to TRBJ1-6; a possible D gene is TRBD1 (5 bases). CDR3 length: 15 amino acids. Germline values: CDR1 MNHEY, CDR2 SMNVEV (reference sequence). The V gene lost 4 bases and the J gene lost 4 bases, with 11 bases spanning the gap. The CDR3 region is CASSWRQPYNSPLHF. The CDR3 DNA reads as TGTGCCAGCAGTTGGAGACAGCCTTATAATTCACCCCTCCACTTT.

V gene TRBV11-2 combines with J gene TRBJ2-7, with 7 bases that match TRBD1. The CDR3 is 15 residues long. Germline-derived CDR1 and CDR2 are SGHAT and FQNNGV. V gave up 1 base and J gave up 3 bases; unmatched junction bases: 6. CDR3 residues: CASSLVGRTGYEQYF. CDR3 sequence (DNA): TGTGCCAGCAGCTTAGTTGGTAGGACAGGCTACGAGCAGTACTTC.

The rearrangement joins TRBV5-4 to TRBJ2-7, with 8 bases matching TRBD2. Germline V lookup: CDR1 SGHNT, CDR2 YYREEE (reference sequence). Germline trimming cut 4 bases from V and 6 bases from J; bases unmatched to any gene: 12. This CDR3 region has 15 residues. The CDR3: CASSITGGRSTEQYF. The CDR3 DNA reads TGTGCCAGCAGCATCACTGGCGGGAGGTCAACCGAGCAGTACTTC. The full variable domain, rest sourced from reference TRBV5-4 and TRBJ2-7, is ETGVTQSPTHLIKTRGQQVTLRCSSQSGHNTVSWYQQALGQGPQFIFQYYREEENGRGNFPPRFSGLQFPNYSSELNVNALELDDSALYLCASSITGGRSTEQYFGPGTRLTVT.

This clone was found a few times. J is TRBJ2-7 and V is TRBV4-2; 15 nucleotides line up with TRBD2. There are 17 residues in the CDR3. J was trimmed by 2 bases and V by 0 bases; bases with no gene match: 2. The V gene's germline CDR1 is LGHNA and CDR2 YNFKEQ. The CDR3 nucleotides are TGTGCCAGCAGCCAAGAGGGACTAGCGGGAGGAGCCTACGAGCAGTACTTC. Translated, it gives CASSQEGLAGGAYEQYF.

The chain is built from TRBV9 and TRBJ2-2; D may be TRBD2 (5 bases). In germline, CDR1 is SGDLS, CDR2 YYNGEE. V lost 0 bases and J lost 6, with 15 bases in between. The CDR3 extends over 16 amino acids. The CDR3 loop is CASSVVSGSVAGELFF. CDR3 nucleotides: TGTGCCAGCAGCGTAGTGTCGGGATCGGTCGCCGGGGAGCTGTTTTTT. Combining the CDR3 with reference TRBV9 and TRBJ2-2 gives the whole variable domain DSGVTQTPKHLITATGQRVTLRCSPRSGDLSVYWYQQSLDQGLQFLIQYYNGEERAKGNILERFSAQQFPDLHSELNLSSLELGDSALYFCASSVVSGSVAGELFFGEGSRLTVL.

The chain has TRBV5-1 and TRBJ2-4, with D possibly being TRBD2 (6 bases). CDR3 length: 16 residues. Germline V CDR1 and CDR2: SGHRS, YFSETQ. V was clipped by 3 bases and J by 8 bases, with 21 bases between them. Here the CDR3 reads CASSWGLGTEGDIQYF. The CDR3 nucleotides are TGCGCCAGCAGCTGGGGACTGGGCACCGAAGGAGACATTCAGTACTTC.

This chain connects TRBV5-1 to TRBJ1-1; 7 bases align to TRBD1. The germline V gene has CDR1 SGHRS and CDR2 YFSETQ. The V gene end was trimmed by 4 bases and the J gene end by 6 bases; junction bases not matched to a gene: 9. The CDR3 is 14 residues long. The CDR3 protein is CASSTDRAGAEAFF. Here the CDR3 DNA reads TGCGCCAGCAGCACTGACAGGGCAGGCGCTGAAGCTTTCTTT.

V usage is TRBV2 and J usage is TRBJ1-1; 8 nucleotides line up with TRBD1. From germline, CDR1 is SNHLY and CDR2 FYNNEI. The CDR3 runs to 14 residues. The trim removed 4 bases at V and 4 bases at J, leaving 5 bases unmatched. The CDR3 coding sequence is TGTGCCAGCAGTGGACAGGGGCTAGGCACTGAAGCTTTCTTT. Residues: CASSGQGLGTEAFF.

V and J are TRBV28 and TRBJ1-1; D call uncertain. Germline CDR1 MDHEN, CDR2 SYDVKM. V lost 3 bases and J lost 0, with 11 bases in between. This CDR3 contains 15 residues. The CDR3 nucleotides read TGTGCCAGCAGTTTGATGCGGCAGCTGAACACTGAAGCTTTCTTT. It translates to CASSLMRQLNTEAFF.

The rearrangement links TRBV7-3 to TRBJ2-3, with 7 bases matching TRBD2. The CDR3 loop spans 15 amino acids. The J segment lost 4 bases and the V segment lost 2 bases, leaving 6 bases of the junction unmatched. CDR1 and CDR2 from the germline V gene are SGHTA and FQGTGA. CDR3 in amino acids: CASSLAGVPADTQYF. The CDR3 coding sequence is TGTGCCAGCAGCTTAGCGGGAGTACCCGCAGATACGCAGTATTTT.